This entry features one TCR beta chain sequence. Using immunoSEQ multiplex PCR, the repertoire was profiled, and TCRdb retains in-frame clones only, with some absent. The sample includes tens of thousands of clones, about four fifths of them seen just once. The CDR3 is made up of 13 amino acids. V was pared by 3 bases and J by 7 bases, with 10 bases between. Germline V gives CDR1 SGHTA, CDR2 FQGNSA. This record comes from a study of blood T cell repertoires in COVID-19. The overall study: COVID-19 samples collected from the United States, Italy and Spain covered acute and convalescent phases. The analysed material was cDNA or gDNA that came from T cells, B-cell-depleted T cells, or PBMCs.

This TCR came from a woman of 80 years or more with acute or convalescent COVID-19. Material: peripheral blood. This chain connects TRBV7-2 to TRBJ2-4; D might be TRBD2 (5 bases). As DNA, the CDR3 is TGTGCCAGCAGCTTGGAGGTATTTAACATTCAGTACTTC. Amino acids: CASSLEVFNIQYF.